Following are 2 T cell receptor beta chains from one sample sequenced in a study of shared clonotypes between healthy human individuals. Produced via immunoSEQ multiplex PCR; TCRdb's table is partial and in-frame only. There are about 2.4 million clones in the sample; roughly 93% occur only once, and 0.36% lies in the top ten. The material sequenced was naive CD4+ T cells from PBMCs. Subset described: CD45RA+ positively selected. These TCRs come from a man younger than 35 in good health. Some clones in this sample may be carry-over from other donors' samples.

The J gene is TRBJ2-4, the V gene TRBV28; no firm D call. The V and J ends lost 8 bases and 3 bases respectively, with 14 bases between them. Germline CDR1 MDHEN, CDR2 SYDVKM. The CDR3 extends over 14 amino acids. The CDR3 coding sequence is TGTGCCAGCGCCCGGGCCTCGGTCAAAAACATTCAGTACTTC. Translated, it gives CASARASVKNIQYF.

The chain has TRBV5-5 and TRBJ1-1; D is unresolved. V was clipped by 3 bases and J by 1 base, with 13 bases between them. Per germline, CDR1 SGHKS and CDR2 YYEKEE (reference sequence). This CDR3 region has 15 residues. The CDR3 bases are TGTGCCAGCAGCTATAGGACGGCGGGGAACACTGAAGCTTTCTTT. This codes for CASSYRTAGNTEAFF. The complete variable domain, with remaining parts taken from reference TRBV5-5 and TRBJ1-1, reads DAGVTQSPTHLIKTRGQQVTLRCSPISGHKSVSWYQQVLGQGPQFIFQYYEKEERGRGNFPDRFSARQFPNYSSELNVNALLLGDSALYLCASSYRTAGNTEAFFGQGTRLTVV.